This entry describes one T cell receptor beta chain. What it recognizes is unknown. This CDR3 has 13 amino acids. Per germline, CDR1 ENHRY and CDR2 SYGVKD. V gave up 6 bases and J gave up 5 bases; unmatched junction bases: 6. The data stem from a study of vaccination effects on CD4 cells after COVID-19. Study-wide context: Sampling of a couple of convalescent patients took place 16 days and one week prior to vaccination. Findings of the study overall: Marked clonal contraction of both clone types appeared late after vaccination.

Pools of viral peptides were used by the ViraFEST assay to expand antigen-specific CD4+ T cells ahead of sequencing. Investigators separated out CD4+ T cells once around 9 days of culture had passed. This individual tested PCR-positive for SARS-CoV-2 infection between March and December 2020. With around 10 ug/ml peptides and around 9.9 IU/ml IL-2, approximately 2.2 million PBMC per well were cultured. IL-2 medium took the place of half the medium on both days 3 and 7. TCRdb's table, derived via immunoSEQ multiplex PCR, lists solely in-frame clones and lacks some. The sample includes roughly 54,000 clones, roughly 77% of them seen just once.

The sample was CD4+ T cells from PBMCs cultured with HIV peptides, taken before COVID-19 vaccination. Regarding subset: HIV-1 Nef peptide pool negative control/reference culture. V gene TRBV10-3 combines with J gene TRBJ2-5, with 7 bases identical to TRBD1. The TCR was taken from a human donor who had a prior SARS-CoV-2 infection. The DNA for the CDR3 is TGTGCCATCAGGAGAGACAGGGAGGAGACCCAGTACTTC. This sequence encodes CAIRRDREETQYF.